The rows below give T cell receptor beta chains drawn from one sample of a study of STAT5B mutations in CD4+ large granular lymphocyte leukemia. TCRdb's table, derived via immunoSEQ multiplex PCR, lists solely in-frame clones and lacks some. The sample shows some 41,000 clones, 84% of them seen only once. The sample was CD4+ T cells from blood buffy coats. The receptors stem from a human donor in good health. Both conserved end residues are trimmed from each CDR3. D genes are given only for firm matches. Only part of the rows carry a size: once, few, many, or a class if the clone is expanded.

v_call: TRBV7-9
d_call: -
clone_size: -
j_call: TRBJ2-7
cdr3_aa: ASSLTAYEQY

v_call: TRBV7-3
d_call: TRBD1
clone_size: -
j_call: TRBJ2-1
cdr3_aa: ASSPGQGGTNEQF

v_call: TRBV11-2
d_call: -
clone_size: -
j_call: TRBJ2-7
cdr3_aa: ASRPIRGQPYEQY

v_call: TRBV28
d_call: TRBD1
clone_size: -
j_call: TRBJ1-1
cdr3_aa: ASSRTGGVTEAF

v_call: TRBV4-2
d_call: -
clone_size: -
j_call: TRBJ2-1
cdr3_aa: ASSQGRAEQF

v_call: TRBV28
d_call: -
clone_size: few
j_call: TRBJ1-1
cdr3_aa: ASRVGLNTEAF

v_call: TRBV6-5
d_call: TRBD1
clone_size: once
j_call: TRBJ1-4
cdr3_aa: ASRTGRLEKLF

v_call: TRBV6-5
d_call: -
clone_size: -
j_call: TRBJ1-1
cdr3_aa: ASSYLGQYQNTEAF

v_call: TRBV4-1
d_call: -
clone_size: -
j_call: TRBJ1-3
cdr3_aa: ASTPEGGSSGNTIY

v_call: TRBV7-9
d_call: -
clone_size: -
j_call: TRBJ2-1
cdr3_aa: ASISDLLYNEQF

v_call: TRBV6-1
d_call: TRBD1
clone_size: once
j_call: TRBJ1-1
cdr3_aa: ASSAGTGVGTEAF